This T cell receptor beta chain was documented in a study of cytomegalovirus exposure and HLA in healthy donors (dated by TCRdb to between 2016 and 2019). For the study in its entirety: An earlier analysis of some 600 of the donors reported 276 Gb of sequence data and 117 million unique TCR beta sequences obtained from about 170 million T cells. Typing coverage varied by locus: about 620-640 donors for A, B, C, DRB1 and DQB1; 500 to 550 for DQA1; 600 to 610 for DPA1; 450 to 480 for DPB1. Because of strong linkage in the cohort, four to six DR-DQ haplotypes were treated as single units for association and clustering. Class I and class II HLA loci were covered by the typing at four-digit resolution. The study combined high-throughput TCR immunosequencing, statistical association of individual TCRs with disease status, and machine learning to predict cytomegalovirus infection status. Donor age, sex, ethnicity and CMV serostatus were collected together with the repertoire data. The genetic ancestry cluster associated with self-reported Caucasian donors included about 84% of the 398 genotyped donors. Approximately 310 gigabases of sequencing data and tens of millions of unique TCR sequences were included in an early release covering 550 to 650 HLA-typed donors. An earlier analysis of some 600 of the donors applied high-throughput TCR beta sequencing to assess whether each TCR beta V gene segment acted as functional or pseudogenic. All discovery cohort repertoires had been generated on a single sequencing platform. To study patterns of TCR occurrence, a later analysis re-analyzed previously published TCR beta repertoires from just over 650 donors and added high-resolution HLA genotyping. Besides the first cohort of roughly 640 subjects, a separate validation cohort made up of over a hundred different subjects was used. Among over 350 genotyped donors of the cohort, an average of around 240,000 unique TCR beta nucleotide sequences were sequenced per donor, about a sixth of them non-productive. The study aimed to test whether signatures of past pathogen exposure could be identified by cataloging public T cell receptors. The later analysis used no new phenotypic data to find candidate immune exposures, relying instead on TCR beta sequences and their occurrence across donors. In a later genetic analysis, genome-wide SNP genotypes for about 55% of the roughly 670 donors were used, and that subset was treated as a discovery cohort. The T cell repertoires of under 750 subjects were profiled by immunosequencing and related to cytomegalovirus serostatus. Points the paper makes about the study in general: Correlated functional status among segregating V segments might reflect linkage disequilibrium, but an unknown experimental factor could not be ruled out. Cytomegalovirus status was reported to be diagnosed by the classifier with high specificity and sensitivity in both the original and validation cohorts. In a later genetic analysis, fewer N-insertions in productive TCRs were reported among donors in an Asian-associated ancestry cluster than the roughly 670-donor mean. According to a later analysis, TCR association rates differed among HLA loci, with DRB1 alleles showing the most associated TCRs and HLA-C alleles showing the fewest. Broadly in line with IMGT annotations, most TCR beta V segments showed up in productive rearrangements about 90% or about 30% of the time in an earlier analysis of 450 to 750 of the donors. According to the authors, the approach could potentially be generalized to other disease states and immunological phenotypes. Strong co-occurrence of HLA alleles, especially DR and DQ, made assigning TCR associations to individual alleles difficult. In a later genetic analysis, a missense DCLRE1C variant was associated with V-gene and J-gene trimming of TCR beta chains, and the association was replicated in an independent cohort. According to a later analysis, parvovirus B19, influenza, CMV and Epstein-Barr virus appeared linked to several top co-occurrence clusters. The presence/absence analyses assumed that sequencing depth was roughly uniform across donors, and that assumption may not be true. Because HLA typing was missing for some donors at each locus, association tests included only the typed subset. A further reported finding was that TCR beta sequences accurately predicted the HLA-A and HLA-B alleles for most subjects in the first cohort. A few of the identified cytomegalovirus-associated TCR beta chains were confirmed in vitro to be specific for cytomegalovirus antigens. Immune exposure information for the cohort was limited to CMV serostatus. While some public TCRs were present in many individuals, most TCR sequences turned up only very rarely across donors. Because the 87-base-pair reads could not distinguish some IMGT-functional V segments, including TRBV6-2 and TRBV6-3, those segments were excluded. A cluster of highly shared sequence variants was judged likely to represent a technical artifact of the sequencing pipeline. In a later analysis, HLA-associated TCR beta chains showed more clonal expansion and lower generation probabilities than non-associated chains that were equally common. In a later analysis, most CMV-associated TCR beta chains were found to appear HLA-restricted, with HLA associations seemingly driven largely by CMV exposure. The earlier analysis of a few hundred of the donors excluded roughly 17 rarely observed V segments, including chromosome 9 orphons, because counts were too low. The cohort was sequenced for TCR beta chains only, and without alpha or paired-chain data the features that could be detected were limited. The study gave a list of roughly 150 TCR beta chains associated with cytomegalovirus. In a later analysis, around 15,000 TCR beta sequences were associated with specific HLA alleles at a false discovery rate of 0.05.

Libraries were prepared through the immunoSEQ multiplex PCR assay. For the multiplex PCR, a mixture combining 60 forward primers for TCR Vbeta segments and 13 reverse primers for TCR Jbeta segments was used. The CDR3 region of rearranged TCR beta genes was amplified from genomic DNA with a multiplex PCR assay. Amplified TCR beta libraries were sequenced as 87-base-pair reads on the Illumina HiSeq System. The paper's data handling went like this. In a later analysis, about 80 million unique TCR beta chains were counted across the roughly 670 repertoires, and around 10 million of these chains were shared by at least two donors. To remove PCR and sequencing errors, raw reads were error-corrected and collapsed into unique sequences using a nearest-neighbor algorithm that merged closely related sequences. To assign V, D and J gene segments, CDR3 sequences were aligned to IMGT reference sequences. For a sequence to be retained, at least a six-nucleotide match to both a V gene segment and a J gene segment was required. A rearrangement counted as productive if the CDR3 had no stop codons and remained in frame with V and J, and every other rearrangement counted as non-productive. Following IMGT convention, CDR3 was defined as the stretch from the second conserved V-encoded cysteine to the conserved J-encoded phenylalanine. The earlier analysis of about 590 of the donors excluded sequences that lacked an unambiguous match to a single V gene segment. An earlier analysis of about 590 of the donors classified V segments as functional when productive rearrangements were above 56.7% and as segregating when the standard deviation between donors was above 5%. A statistical classification framework was built to diagnose cytomegalovirus status from the catalog of TCR beta chain sequences. A later analysis assigned V and J genes by comparing TCR nucleotide sequences with IMGT/GENE-DB human TR gene sequences. The TCRdist pipeline was used in a later analysis to assign CDR3 sequences and most-parsimonious VDJ recombination scenarios. In a later analysis, each TCR beta chain was defined by its CDR3 amino acid sequence together with its V-gene family, and reads without a unique V-gene family were excluded. In a later analysis, fewer than 600 highly shared, low-generation-probability nucleotide sequences were removed to address suspected cross-contamination and a sequencing artifact. In a later analysis, a clonal expansion index for each public chain was calculated from normalized within-repertoire ranks of inferred template counts. A later analysis computed generation probabilities with a VDJ recombination model fitted to out-of-frame rearrangements, and checked the results against IGoR. A later analysis scored TCR-TCR, TCR-HLA and TCR-CMV co-occurrence with hypergeometric tests, applying a repertoire-size bias correction to TCR pairs. In a later analysis, false discovery rates were estimated by permuting HLA or CMV assignments 20 times. A later analysis grouped co-occurring TCRs with DBSCAN, adding TCRdist sequence similarity when clustering within HLA-allele-positive subsets. Repertoires with fewer than 30,000 or more than 120,000 public chains, plus five repertoires with anomalous nucleotide sharing, were excluded from co-occurrence clustering. TCRdb re-hosts the immuneACCESS table, in-frame sequences only. Its copies lack some clones; in the studies checked, an unresolved V gene accounts for under half of them, and the cause for the rest is not known. V, J and clone size are taken as reported in that table, and D and trimming were inferred from the DNA itself. This sample's table contains some 150,000 clones. In total, the top ten clones hold less than 3.5% of the sample.

Comment on this clone: Its antigen remains undetermined.

The cohort consisted of fewer than 700 healthy bone marrow donors. All cohort members were sampled while nominally healthy, although unrecorded immune exposures were likely present. The donor tested CMV seronegative and was one of the 352 seronegative cohort members. Every donor gave a peripheral blood sample, and the peripheral blood mononuclear cells from that sample were used for TCR beta sequencing. The Qiagen DNeasy Blood Extraction Kit was used to extract genomic DNA from the blood cell samples. The CDR1 and CDR2 encoded by the germline V gene (reference sequence) are LNHNV and YYDKDF. The trim is 8 bases for V and 0 bases for J, with a gap of 14 bases between the germline ends. The CDR3 measures 15 amino acids from cysteine to phenylalanine. Just CDR3 DNA is preserved here, 45 bases in frame from base 1.

The specimen was PBMCs. The sequence is built from TRBV15 and TRBJ1-5, and perhaps TRBD1 as D gene, on 6 matching bases. The receptor comes from a man aged 35-49 years in good health and CMV-seronegative. CDR3 reads: CATSQGLYSNQPQHF. The DNA reads TGTGCCACCTCACAGGGCCTTTATAGCAATCAGCCCCAGCATTTT. The full variable domain, with segments outside the CDR3 supplied by the reference TRBV15 and TRBJ1-5 proteins, appears as DAMVIQNPRYQVTQFGKPVTLSCSQTLNHNVMYWYQQKSSQAPKLLFHYYDKDFNNEADTPDNFQSRRPNTSFCFLDIRSPGLGDTAMYLCATSQGLYSNQPQHFGDGTRLSIL.